These 8 T cell receptor beta chains share one sample of origin, sequenced in a study of identifying expanded T cells in peripheral blood. Measured with immunoSEQ multiplex PCR; TCRdb has only the in-frame clones, and not every one. This table holds 60,000 to 70,000 clones, over 80% found once. The sequenced material came from blood. Receptors were obtained from a person aged 18 to 75 in good health.

The rearrangement uses TRBV5-6 and TRBJ1-5; D possibly corresponds to TRBD1 (5 bases). This CDR3 has 15 residues. Germline CDR1 SGHDT, CDR2 YYEEEE. With 2 bases removed from V and 1 base from J, the gap between germline ends came to 10 bases. The CDR3 protein is CASSFRVNSNQPQHF. CDR3 in DNA: TGTGCCAGCAGCTTCAGGGTAAACAGCAATCAGCCCCAGCATTTT.

V and J are TRBV4-3 and TRBJ2-1; D not certain. V was shortened by 3 bases and J by 8 bases, with 14 bases between the two germline ends. Germline CDR1 reads LGHNA; CDR2 reads YSLEER. CDR3 length equals 14 residues. The CDR3 bases are TGCGCCAGCAGCCATAGGCTACTTGCGGATGAGCAGTTCTTC. Translating gives CASSHRLLADEQFF.

The rearrangement links TRBV19 to TRBJ1-1; the match to TRBD1 covers 7 bases. CDR1 is LNHDA, CDR2 SQIVND, per germline (reference sequence). V trimming: 3 bases; J trimming: 2 bases; junction bases outside the gene matches: 6. There are 15 residues in the CDR3. In DNA, the CDR3 is TGTGCCAGTAGTATGTCGGCAGGGGGAAACACTGAAGCTTTCTTT. It translates to CASSMSAGGNTEAFF. Variable domain in full (rest from reference TRBV19 and TRBJ1-1): DGGITQSPKYLFRKEGQNVTLSCEQNLNHDAMYWYRQDPGQGLRLIYYSQIVNDFQKGDIAEGYSVSREKKESFPLTVTSAQKNPTAFYLCASSMSAGGNTEAFFGQGTRLTVV.

This chain joins TRBV5-1 and TRBJ2-3; the D gene is possibly TRBD2 (5 bases). The V and J ends lost 2 bases and 6 bases respectively, with 10 bases between them. The CDR3 consists of 13 residues. Germline V gene lookup returns CDR1 SGHRS and CDR2 YFSETQ. CDR3 sequence (DNA): TGCGCCAGCAGCTTATGGGGAGACGATACGCAGTATTTT. Residues: CASSLWGDDTQYF. The whole variable domain, remainder taken from reference TRBV5-1 and TRBJ2-3, is KAGVTQTPRYLIKTRGQQVTLSCSPISGHRSVSWYQQTPGQGLQFLFEYFSETQRNKGNFPGRFSGRQFSNSRSEMNVSTLELGDSALYLCASSLWGDDTQYFGPGTRLTVL.

The V and J genes are TRBV5-1 and TRBJ2-5, with 7 bases that match TRBD2. This CDR3 is 11 amino acids long. The germline gives CDR1 SGHRS, CDR2 YFSETQ. V dropped 3 bases and J dropped 9; count of bases not matched to a gene: 2. This CDR3 is CASSYREAQYF. CDR3 DNA: TGCGCCAGCAGCTACCGGGAGGCCCAGTACTTC.

The chain employs TRBV5-1 and TRBJ1-4; D is unclear. CDR3 length equals 14 residues. Germline assignment: CDR1 SGHRS and CDR2 YFSETQ. Trimming took off 0 bases at V and 4 bases at J, with 7 bases between the two ends. The CDR3 here is CASSLAGSNEKLFF. DNA for the CDR3: TGCGCCAGCAGCTTGGCCGGCAGTAATGAAAAACTGTTTTTT.

As DNA, the CDR3 is TGCAGCGTTGAGGGACAGAGGCGAAACTATGGCTACACCTTC. It is translated as CSVEGQRRNYGYTF. The J gene is TRBJ1-2, the V gene TRBV29-1; TRBD1 aligns across 7 bases. V trimming: 3 bases; J trimming: 2 bases; junction bases outside the gene matches: 6. Germline loops: CDR1 SQVTM, CDR2 ANQGSEA. The CDR3 extends over 14 amino acids. The variable domain in full, completed from reference TRBV29-1 and TRBJ1-2, reads SAVISQKPSRDICQRGTSLTIQCQVDSQVTMMFWYRQQPGQSLTLIATANQGSEATYESGFVIDKFPISRPNLTFSTLTVSNMSPEDSSIYLCSVEGQRRNYGYTFGSGTRLTVV.

The chain joins TRBV9 to TRBJ1-1, with D perhaps TRBD1 (5 bases). From germline, CDR1 is SGDLS and CDR2 YYNGEE. V was cut by 5 bases and J by 0 bases, with 14 bases left in between. CDR3 size: 15 residues. Written as DNA, the CDR3 is TGTGCCAGCAGACCTCAGACAGTCATGAACACTGAAGCTTTCTTT. It yields the protein CASRPQTVMNTEAFF.